A selection of T cell receptor beta chains follows, all from one sample in a study of T cell responses to AZD1222 COVID-19 vaccine. The table came from immunoSEQ multiplex PCR; TCRdb's copy has only in-frame clones and leaves some out. The sample lists 180,000 or so clones, approximately 94% seen once, with around 0.66% in the top ten. Sequencing used peripheral blood, obtained on day 0 of AZD1222 vaccination. These receptors were collected from an adult in good health. CDR3s include the opening cysteine and the closing phenylalanine or tryptophan. Each record gives: V gene, D gene, clone size, J gene, CDR3 DNA, CDR3 protein. D genes are given only for firm matches. Expanded clones get a size class; other rows say once, few or many, or leave the size out.

v_call: TRBV12-3/TRBV12-4; d_call: -; clone_size: -; j_call: TRBJ2-7; cdr3_nt: TGTGCCAGCAGTTTGACACACGAGCAGTACTTC; cdr3_aa: CASSLTHEQYF
v_call: TRBV5-4; d_call: TRBD1; clone_size: -; j_call: TRBJ2-7; cdr3_nt: TGTGCCGGAGGACAGGGGGGGAGGGAGCAGTACTTC; cdr3_aa: CAGGQGGREQYF
v_call: TRBV10-2; d_call: -; clone_size: -; j_call: TRBJ1-4; cdr3_nt: TGCGCCAGCAGTGACAGGGCCCGTGGTAATGAAAAACTGTTTTTT; cdr3_aa: CASSDRARGNEKLFF
v_call: TRBV15; d_call: -; clone_size: -; j_call: TRBJ1-4; cdr3_nt: TGTGCCACCAGCAGAGACCAGGGAGGCTCGCCTAATGAAAAACTGTTTTTT; cdr3_aa: CATSRDQGGSPNEKLFF
v_call: TRBV19; d_call: TRBD1; clone_size: -; j_call: TRBJ1-2; cdr3_nt: TGTGCCAGTAGTATCAAAACAGGGGAATATTATGGCTACACCTTC; cdr3_aa: CASSIKTGEYYGYTF
v_call: TRBV28; d_call: TRBD1; clone_size: once; j_call: TRBJ1-1; cdr3_nt: TGTGCCAGCAGTTTGCGACAGGGGGCGATAAAAAAGGAAGCTTTCTTT; cdr3_aa: CASSLRQGAIKKEAFF
v_call: TRBV6-2/TRBV6-3; d_call: -; clone_size: -; j_call: TRBJ1-2; cdr3_nt: TGTGCCAGCAGTACAGGCTATGGCTACACCTTC; cdr3_aa: CASSTGYGYTF
v_call: TRBV5-1; d_call: TRBD1; clone_size: -; j_call: TRBJ2-3; cdr3_nt: TGCGCCAGCAGCTTTCGGACAGGCAGCACAGATACGCAGTATTTT; cdr3_aa: CASSFRTGSTDTQYF
v_call: TRBV25-1; d_call: -; clone_size: once; j_call: TRBJ1-3; cdr3_nt: TGTGCCAGCAGTCAGACTGTAGCTTTAAACACCATATATTTT; cdr3_aa: CASSQTVALNTIYF
v_call: TRBV29-1; d_call: -; clone_size: -; j_call: TRBJ1-1; cdr3_nt: TGCAGCGTTGAACGGGGCAGCGAAGCTTTCTTT; cdr3_aa: CSVERGSEAFF
v_call: TRBV6-5; d_call: -; clone_size: -; j_call: TRBJ1-4; cdr3_nt: TGTGCCAGCAGTCCAAGGGGGGAGAATGAAAAACTGTTTTTT; cdr3_aa: CASSPRGENEKLFF
v_call: TRBV7-9; d_call: TRBD1; clone_size: -; j_call: TRBJ2-3; cdr3_nt: TGTGCCAGCAGCCCCGAAGGGGACAGGTCGGATACGCAGTATTTT; cdr3_aa: CASSPEGDRSDTQYF
v_call: TRBV2; d_call: TRBD2; clone_size: -; j_call: TRBJ2-2; cdr3_nt: TGTGCCACCCAAGCGGGAGTACGCACCGGGGAGCTGTTTTTT; cdr3_aa: CATQAGVRTGELFF